Presented here are 27 T cell receptor beta chains from one specimen sequenced in a study of beta chain features in type 1 diabetes. Expressed TCRB transcripts were sequenced because the isolated RNA had all been reverse transcribed beforehand. Profiling relied on immunoSEQ multiplex PCR, and the TCRdb table lists in-frame clones only, not all of them. Of roughly 150,000 clones in the sample, 8.1% were seen once. Sequenced: central memory CD4+ T cells from blood. Source of these receptors: a man between 18 and 29 years old in good health.

The chain carries TRBV9 and TRBJ2-2; TRBD1 agrees at 8 bases. V shed 3 bases, J shed 5 bases, and the junction held 6 bases outside the gene matches. The CDR3 extends over 15 amino acids. In germline, CDR1 is SGDLS, CDR2 YYNGEE. Here the CDR3 DNA reads TGTGCCAGCAGCGGCAGGGGGCGCGGGACCGGGGAGCTGTTTTTT. Translated, it gives CASSGRGRGTGELFF.

The rearrangement joins TRBV30 to TRBJ2-5; D is possibly TRBD1 (7 bases). The J call is in doubt because the DNA end fits TRBJ2-7 better. CDR1 GTSNPN and CDR2 SVGIG come from the germline V gene (reference sequence). The CDR3 loop spans 14 amino acids. The CDR3 sequence is CAWSEGAFGYEQYF. CDR3 sequence (DNA): TGTGCCTGGTCGGAGGGGGCTTTTGGATACGAGCAGTACTTC.

The sample holds a few counts of this clone. The rearrangement links TRBV18 to TRBJ2-7, with TRBD2 matching over 11 bases. The CDR3 contains 15 residues. The germline gives CDR1 KGHSH, CDR2 LQKENI. V gave up 7 bases and J gave up 6 bases; unmatched junction bases: 11. In nucleotides, the CDR3 is TGTGCCAGCTTTCGAGATAGCGGGGGGGCCTCCGAGCAGTACTTC. Translated: CASFRDSGGASEQYF.

The chain carries TRBV6-5 and TRBJ2-7; tentatively, D is TRBD1 (6 bases). CDR3 size: 15 residues. The ends were cut back, 0 bases at V and 6 bases at J, with 15 bases in the middle. Germline V lookup: CDR1 MNHEY, CDR2 SVGAGI. DNA of the CDR3: TGTGCCAGCAGTTACTCTAGGACAGTGGGATCCGAGCAGTACTTC. It is translated as CASSYSRTVGSEQYF.

V and J are TRBV29-1 and TRBJ2-5, with 7 bases fitting TRBD2. V lost 8 bases, J lost 1 base, and 7 bases stayed unmatched. CDR3 length equals 13 residues. Germline V gene data show CDR1 as SQVTM and CDR2 as ANQGSEA. In DNA form, the CDR3 reads TGCAGCACAACCACGGGGGGCCAAGAGACCCAGTACTTC. The encoded protein is CSTTTGGQETQYF.

In its sample, this clone was seen a few times. The chain employs TRBV2 and TRBJ1-4, with D tentatively TRBD1 (5 bases). CDR3 length: 14 residues. V dropped 7 bases and J dropped 2 bases, with 11 bases sitting between them. Germline V gene lookup returns CDR1 SNHLY and CDR2 FYNNEI. As DNA, the CDR3 is TGTGCCAGCAAGATGGACACCACTAATGAAAAACTGTTTTTT. Translated, it gives CASKMDTTNEKLFF. Filled out from reference TRBV2 and TRBJ1-4, the complete variable domain reads EPEVTQTPSHQVTQMGQEVILRCVPISNHLYFYWYRQILGQKVEFLVSFYNNEISEKSEIFDDQFSVERPDGSNFTLKIRSTKLEDSAMYFCASKMDTTNEKLFFGSGTQLSVL.

At least ten counts were recorded for this clone. The chain employs TRBV4-3 and TRBJ2-1, with 11 bases identical to TRBD2. Trimming removed 5 bases from V and 8 bases from J; junction bases left unmatched: 8. The CDR3 runs 15 residues. Germline V CDR1 and CDR2: LGHNA, YSLEER. In DNA form, the CDR3 reads TGCGCCAGCAGCTTACTAGCGGGAGAGTACGATGAGCAGTTCTTC. This translates into CASSLLAGEYDEQFF.

This clone showed up just a few times. This chain links TRBV5-1 with TRBJ1-6; 9 bases line up with TRBD1. The CDR3 sequence is 15 residues long. Germline V gene lookup returns CDR1 SGHRS and CDR2 YFSETQ. V dropped 4 bases and J dropped 4; count of bases not matched to a gene: 3. The CDR3 reads CASSIGQGYNSPLHF. DNA of the CDR3: TGCGCCAGCAGCATCGGACAGGGGTATAATTCACCCCTCCACTTT.

V usage is TRBV7-9 and J usage is TRBJ2-7; TRBD1 aligns across 8 bases. CDR1 SEHNR and CDR2 FQNEAQ come from the germline V gene (reference sequence). V lost 2 bases and J lost 2; bases outside the gene matches: 2. CDR3 length: 14 amino acids. CDR3 DNA sequence: TGTGCCAGCAGCTTACAGGGGGCAACCTACGAGCAGTACTTC. Translating it yields CASSLQGATYEQYF.

V and J are TRBV11-3 and TRBJ2-1; 9 positions agree with TRBD1. J was trimmed by 9 bases and V by 5 bases; bases with no gene match: 8. Germline loops: CDR1 SGHNT, CDR2 YENEEA. CDR3 length equals 14 residues. As DNA, the CDR3 is TGTGCCAGCAGCCCGGGACAGGGTAGAGGTGAGCAGTTCTTC. Translation: CASSPGQGRGEQFF.

Only a few counts were recorded for this clone. The V call is TRBV11-2, the J call TRBJ2-2; possibly TRBD1 for D (6 bases). The CDR3 length is 17 residues. Germline V gene sequence: CDR1 SGHAT, CDR2 FQNNGV. V was clipped by 0 bases and J by 2 bases, with 13 bases between them. CDR3 in amino acids: CASSLDFRGRNTGELFF. The CDR3 DNA reads as TGTGCCAGCAGCTTAGATTTTAGGGGGAGAAACACCGGGGAGCTGTTTTTT. The entire variable domain, with the rest obtained from reference TRBV11-2 and TRBJ2-2, is as follows: EAGVAQSPRYKIIEKRQSVAFWCNPISGHATLYWYQQILGQGPKLLIQFQNNGVVDDSQLPKDRFSAERLKGVDSTLKIQPAKLEDSAVYLCASSLDFRGRNTGELFFGEGSRLTVL.

This clone was seen only a few times. This chain links TRBV7-3 with TRBJ2-1; possibly TRBD2 for D (5 bases). V gave up 5 bases and J gave up 6 bases, with 17 bases separating them. Germline CDR1 is SGHTA and CDR2 is FQGTGA. CDR3 size: 15 residues. The CDR3 coding sequence is TGTGCCAGCAGCCCTCAGGCTAGCCGTGGCAATGAGCAGTTCTTC. It codes for CASSPQASRGNEQFF.

There are a few counts of this clone. The V call is TRBV11-2, the J call TRBJ2-7, with a weak D call TRBD2 (5 bases). The CDR3 is made up of 13 amino acids. Germline V gene sequence: CDR1 SGHAT, CDR2 FQNNGV. V lost 0 bases to trimming and J lost 4 bases, with 7 bases between them. The CDR3 DNA is TGTGCCAGCAGCTTAGATAGGAGGTACGAGCAGTACTTC. Its translation: CASSLDRRYEQYF.

The V gene is TRBV18, the J gene TRBJ2-5, with 11 bases that match TRBD1. This CDR3 spans 14 amino acids. Germline CDR1 is KGHSH and CDR2 is LQKENI. The junction had 4 bases not matched to a gene; V was cut back by 6 bases and J by 4 bases. CDR3 loop: CASSGGTGGETQYF. CDR3 coding DNA: TGTGCCAGCTCTGGCGGGACAGGGGGAGAGACCCAGTACTTC. The variable domain in full, completed from reference TRBV18 and TRBJ2-5, reads NAGVMQNPRHLVRRRGQEARLRCSPMKGHSHVYWYRQLPEEGLKFMVYLQKENIIDESGMPKERFSAEFPKEGPSILRIQQVVRGDSAAYFCASSGGTGGETQYFGPGTRLLVL.

This clone came up a few times. The V call is TRBV2, the J call TRBJ1-2, with D tentatively TRBD1 (6 bases). Germline CDR1 and CDR2: SNHLY and FYNNEI. The V end was cut by 6 bases, the J end by 6 bases, with 11 bases between. The CDR3 contains 12 residues. CDR3 nucleotides: TGTGCCAGCAGATTCCAGGGGCATGGCTACACCTTC. Protein sequence: CASRFQGHGYTF.

This clone was observed a few times. The V and J genes are TRBV28 and TRBJ1-1; D is possibly TRBD1 (6 bases). This CDR3 is built from 15 residues. The germline V gene encodes CDR1 MDHEN and CDR2 SYDVKM. The V gene lost 5 bases and the J gene lost 0 bases, with 13 bases spanning the gap. This chain's CDR3 is CASSPPQGMNTEAFF. The CDR3 region has the DNA TGTGCCAGCAGTCCCCCGCAGGGGATGAACACTGAAGCTTTCTTT.

Only a few counts were recorded for this clone. The chain combines TRBV6-1 with TRBJ1-2; 7 positions match TRBD1. J gave up 8 bases and V 5 bases, and 5 bases lay outside the gene matches. The germline V gene has CDR1 MNHNS and CDR2 SASEGT. The CDR3 contains 12 residues. In nucleotides, the CDR3 is TGTGCCAGCAGTTTGACAGGGCTCGGCTACACCTTC. It is translated as CASSLTGLGYTF.

This clone was counted between two and nine times. The CDR3 sequence is CASSLTGTDGYTF. The DNA of the CDR3 is TGTGCCAGCAGCTTGACCGGGACTGATGGCTACACCTTC. This chain uses TRBV5-5 with TRBJ1-2; D is possibly TRBD1 (5 bases). This CDR3 region has 13 residues. Germline V gives CDR1 SGHKS, CDR2 YYEKEE (reference sequence). Trimming shortened V by 1 base and J by 6 bases, and 10 bases separated the two germline ends.

This chain connects TRBV6-5 to TRBJ1-5, with D unclear. V was trimmed by 8 bases and J by 0 bases, leaving 8 bases between them. The CDR3 runs 13 residues. The germline V gene encodes CDR1 MNHEY and CDR2 SVGAGI. Written as DNA, the CDR3 is TGTGCCAGCCAGTTTACTAGCAATCAGCCCCAGCATTTT. This encodes CASQFTSNQPQHF.

The CDR3 DNA sequence: TGTGCCAGCAGCTTAGCGGGTCAGGGGCACAATGAGCAGTTCTTC. Its translation is CASSLAGQGHNEQFF. This chain joins TRBV7-2 and TRBJ2-1, with D possibly being TRBD1 (6 bases). The V end was cut by 0 bases, the J end by 5 bases, with 11 bases between. Germline-derived CDR1 and CDR2 are SGHTA and FQGNSA. CDR3 size: 15 residues.

There are a few counts of this clone. V and J are TRBV7-2 and TRBJ2-3, with TRBD1 identical over 7 bases. CDR1 is SGHTA, CDR2 FQGNSA, per germline. V lost 2 bases, J lost 1 base, and 3 bases stayed unmatched. CDR3 length equals 15 residues. In DNA, the CDR3 is TGTGCCAGCAGCTTAAGGGGGACAGGCACAGATACGCAGTATTTT. This encodes CASSLRGTGTDTQYF.

The gene calls are TRBV4-3 and TRBJ2-1; D is uncertain. This CDR3 region has 13 residues. Trimming removed 4 bases at V and 6 bases at J, with 10 bases between. The germline V gene has CDR1 LGHNA and CDR2 YSLEER. In DNA, the CDR3 is TGCGCCAGCAGCCCTGAAACTTTCAATGAGCAGTTCTTC. This translates into CASSPETFNEQFF.

This clone turned up a few times. The chain employs TRBV18 and TRBJ2-3, with D possibly matching TRBD2 (5 bases). From germline, CDR1 is KGHSH and CDR2 LQKENI. The CDR3 has 18 residues. Trimming left V 2 bases short and J 3 bases short, with 21 bases between. In DNA, the CDR3 is TGTGCCAGCTCACCAAGGATGCCTACGGGGAGTGGAACAGATACGCAGTATTTT. It yields the protein CASSPRMPTGSGTDTQYF.

The chain joins TRBV12-5 to TRBJ2-2; possible D gene TRBD2, 5 bases. Germline lookup yields CDR1 LGHNT and CDR2 FRNRAP. This CDR3 is 13 amino acids long. The ends were cut back, 7 bases at V and 1 base at J, with 7 bases in the middle. The DNA of the CDR3 is TGTGCTAGTGCCGGGGTGAACACCGGGGAGCTGTTTTTT. As protein: CASAGVNTGELFF.

This sequence joins TRBV21-1 and TRBJ2-7; the D segment call TRBD1 is taken from the table without a DNA check. TRBV21-1 constitutes a pseudogene. CDR3 length: 17 residues. CDR3 bases: TGTGCCAGCAGCAAAAGGTCCATCGGACAGGGCCCCTACGAGCAGTACTTC. Its translation: CASSKRSIGQGPYEQYF.

In this sample, this clone turned up a few times. The sample carries other DNA sequences with the same CDR3. V gene TRBV7-2 combines with J gene TRBJ2-1, with D possibly matching TRBD1 (5 bases). The V end was cut by 0 bases, the J end by 6 bases, with 12 bases between. The CDR3 loop spans 15 amino acids. From germline, CDR1 is SGHTA and CDR2 FQGNSA. CDR3 region: CASSLAGVVGNEQFF. CDR3 DNA sequence: TGTGCCAGCAGCTTAGCAGGGGTGGTCGGCAATGAGCAGTTCTTC.

This chain joins TRBV7-9 and TRBJ1-1; 9 bases are shared with TRBD1. V was clipped by 5 bases and J by 7 bases; unmatched bases: 8. Germline CDR1 and CDR2: SEHNR and FQNEAQ (reference sequence). This CDR3 spans 14 amino acids. The CDR3: CASSPGTGRDEAFF. The CDR3 region has the DNA TGTGCCAGCAGCCCTGGGACAGGGAGGGATGAAGCTTTCTTT.